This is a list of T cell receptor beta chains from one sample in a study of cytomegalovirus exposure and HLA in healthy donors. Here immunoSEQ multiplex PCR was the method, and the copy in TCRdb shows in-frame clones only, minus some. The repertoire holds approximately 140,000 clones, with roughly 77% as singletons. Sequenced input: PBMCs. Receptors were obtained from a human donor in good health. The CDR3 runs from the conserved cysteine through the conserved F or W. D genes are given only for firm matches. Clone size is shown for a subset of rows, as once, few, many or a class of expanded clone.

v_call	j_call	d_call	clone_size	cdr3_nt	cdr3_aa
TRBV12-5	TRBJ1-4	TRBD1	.	TGTGCTAGTGGTTCCCTCTCGGGACAGGGGGGAGAAAAACTGTTTTTT	CASGSLSGQGGEKLFF
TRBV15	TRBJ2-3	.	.	TGTGCCACCAGCAGAGACCCCATCCCGACTAGCACAGATACGCAGTATTTT	CATSRDPIPTSTDTQYF
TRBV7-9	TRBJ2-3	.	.	TGTGCCAGCAGCCTGGGGCCCGAAACGTCTGGTTTT	CASSLGPETSGF
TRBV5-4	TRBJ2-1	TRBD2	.	TGTGCCAGCAGCTTGACTAGCGGGAGGGGAAATGAGCAGTTCTTC	CASSLTSGRGNEQFF
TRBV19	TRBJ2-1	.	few	TGTGCCAGTACCTTTATAGGGGGACTACCCAATGAGCAGTTCTTC	CASTFIGGLPNEQFF
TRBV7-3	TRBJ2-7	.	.	TGTGCCAGCAGCTTAATAGCGCAGGGGATAACCTACGAGCAGTACTTC	CASSLIAQGITYEQYF
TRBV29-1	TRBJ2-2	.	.	TGCAGCGTTGGGGGCACCTTCGCCGGGGAGCTGTTTTTT	CSVGGTFAGELFF
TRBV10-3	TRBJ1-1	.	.	TGTGCCATCAGTGAGTCGTGGGGAGACACTGAAGCTTTCTTT	CAISESWGDTEAFF
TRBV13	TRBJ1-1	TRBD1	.	TGTGCCAGCAGTATCCGACAGGGACGATTTTTGAACACTGAAGCTTTCTTT	CASSIRQGRFLNTEAFF
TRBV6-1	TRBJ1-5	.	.	TGTGCCAGCAGTCAAGGGCCATTACAATCAATGCCCCAGCATTTT	CASSQGPLQSMPQHF
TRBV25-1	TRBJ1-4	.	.	TGTGCCAGCAGCCTCGGGGGAAAACTGTTTTTT	CASSLGGKLFF
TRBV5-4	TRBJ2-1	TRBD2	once	TGTGCCAGCAGCTTGGTTGCGGGGGGGATTATGCCTGAGCAGTTCTTC	CASSLVAGGIMPEQFF
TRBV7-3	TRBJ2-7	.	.	TGTGCCAGCAGCCCACAGGGACCTCCAGCCTCCGAGCAGTACTTC	CASSPQGPPASEQYF
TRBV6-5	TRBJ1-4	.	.	TGTGCCAGCAGTTACAGGGGGTCTTATGGTGAAAAACTGTTTTTT	CASSYRGSYGEKLFF
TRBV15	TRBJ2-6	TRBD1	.	TGTGCCACCAGCAGTCGGACAGGGTCAGGGGCCAACGTCCTGACTTTC	CATSSRTGSGANVLTF
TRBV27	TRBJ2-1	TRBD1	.	TGTGCCAGCAGCTCCCCCGGGACAGTGAACAATGAGCAGTTCTTC	CASSSPGTVNNEQFF